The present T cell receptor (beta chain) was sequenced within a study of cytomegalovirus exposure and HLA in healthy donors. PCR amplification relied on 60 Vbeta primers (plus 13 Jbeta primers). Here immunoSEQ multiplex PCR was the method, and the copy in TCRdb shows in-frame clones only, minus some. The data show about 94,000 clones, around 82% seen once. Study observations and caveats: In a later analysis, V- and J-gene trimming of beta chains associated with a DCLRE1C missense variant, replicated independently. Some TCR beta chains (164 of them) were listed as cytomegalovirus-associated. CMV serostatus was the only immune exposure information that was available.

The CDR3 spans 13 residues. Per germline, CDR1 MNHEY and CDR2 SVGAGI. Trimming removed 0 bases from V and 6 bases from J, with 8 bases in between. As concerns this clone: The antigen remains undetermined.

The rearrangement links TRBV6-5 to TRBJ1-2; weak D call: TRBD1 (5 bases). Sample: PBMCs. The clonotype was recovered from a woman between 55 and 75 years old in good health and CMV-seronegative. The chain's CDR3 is CASSYSSGDGYTF. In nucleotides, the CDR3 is TGTGCCAGCAGTTACTCGTCGGGGGATGGCTACACCTTC.